What follows are 30 T cell receptor beta chains derived from one specimen sequenced in a study of human T cells and chemical hapten exposure. Time point denoted: pre-sensitization, week 0. Specified treatment: therapeutic diphenylcyclopropenone sensitization with weekly scalp DPC. TCRdb called the RACE reads again in MiXCR, with one record for every CDR3 protein. Of over 35,000 distinct CDR3 sequences in the sample, 10% were seen once. Sequencing used whole blood, obtained in connection with sensitization to the hapten diphenylcyclopropenone (DPC). The receptors derive from a young man with alopecia areata. Some clones in this sample may be carry-over from other donors' samples.

The chain employs TRBV5-1 and TRBJ2-2; the match to TRBD2 covers 11 bases. Germline CDR1 and CDR2: SGHRS and YFSETQ. The V and J ends lost 7 bases and 4 bases, in that order; junction bases with no gene match: 6. The CDR3 covers 15 residues. CDR3 region: CASSTSGSVTGELFF. The CDR3 DNA sequence: TGCGCCAGCTCTACTAGCGGGAGTGTCACCGGGGAGCTGTTTTTT.

This clonotype has a count of ten or more. This chain joins TRBV5-1 and TRBJ2-5; possible D gene TRBD2, 6 bases. CDR3 length equals 16 residues. CDR1 and CDR2 from the germline V gene are SGHRS and YFSETQ. The V gene lost 0 bases and the J gene lost 6 bases, with 18 bases spanning the gap. CDR3 sequence (DNA): TGCGCCAGCAGCTTGGTACCTAGCGAGCTTACTCAGACCCAGTACTTC. This gives the protein CASSLVPSELTQTQYF. Using reference TRBV5-1 and TRBJ2-5 for the parts outside the CDR3, the full variable domain is KAGVTQTPRYLIKTRGQQVTLSCSPISGHRSVSWYQQTPGQGLQFLFEYFSETQRNKGNFPGRFSGRQFSNSRSEMNVSTLELGDSALYLCASSLVPSELTQTQYFGPGTRLLVL.

This clonotype was detected many times. The CDR3 loop reads CASSSGRIEAFF. The CDR3 DNA sequence: TGTGCCAGCAGCTCCGGACGGATTGAAGCTTTCTTT. The genes are TRBV2 and TRBJ1-1; D is unresolved. In germline, CDR1 is SNHLY, CDR2 FYNNEI. The V end was cut by 6 bases, the J end by 7 bases, with 12 bases between. This CDR3 contains 12 residues.

This clonotype turned up a few times. The chain has TRBV11-2 and TRBJ2-7; D remains unclear. Trimming pared 1 base from V and 0 bases from J, leaving 10 bases between. CDR1 is SGHAT and CDR2 is FQNNGV in the germline V gene. This CDR3 region has 15 residues. CDR3 loop: CASSLVSSLSYEQYF. For the CDR3, the DNA is TGTGCCAGCAGCTTAGTGAGCAGTCTCTCCTACGAGCAGTACTTC.

This clonotype was detected many times. The gene calls are TRBV20-1 and TRBJ1-1, with a tentative D call TRBD1 (6 bases). Germline loops: CDR1 DFQATT, CDR2 SNEGSKA (reference sequence). The V end lost 6 bases, the J end lost 3 bases, and 11 bases lay between the germline ends. This CDR3 region has 12 residues. CDR3 loop: CSAPQGYTEAFF. The CDR3 nucleotides read TGCAGTGCACCTCAGGGGTACACTGAAGCTTTCTTT.

This clonotype was seen only a few times. The V call is TRBV12-5, the J call TRBJ2-1; D gene ambiguous. In germline, CDR1 is LGHNT, CDR2 FRNRAP. Trimming pared 2 bases from V and 10 bases from J, leaving 9 bases between. The CDR3 contains 12 residues. The CDR3, as DNA: TGTGCTAGTGGTTTGCTCCCAACGGAGCAGTTCTTC. Translating gives CASGLLPTEQFF.

In this sample, this clonotype turned up a few times. The rearrangement uses TRBV4-2 and TRBJ2-1; D call uncertain. The CDR3 covers 16 residues. Germline values: CDR1 LGHNA, CDR2 YNFKEQ. V dropped 3 bases and J dropped 0 bases, with 12 bases sitting between them. CDR3 residues: CASSHGSGSSYNEQFF. The CDR3 DNA is TGTGCCAGCAGCCATGGGTCCGGTAGCTCCTACAATGAGCAGTTCTTC.

The sample holds many counts of this clonotype. This chain connects TRBV7-9 to TRBJ2-5; 7 bases align to TRBD1. CDR1 and CDR2 (germline): SEHNR, FQNEAQ (reference sequence). The trim removed 4 bases at V and 1 base at J, leaving 3 bases unmatched. This CDR3 has 14 residues. CDR3 bases: TGTGCCAGCAGCTACGGACAGGCCCAAGAGACCCAGTACTTC. Its translation is CASSYGQAQETQYF.

There are many counts of this clonotype. The rearrangement joins TRBV20-1 to TRBJ2-1; D ambiguous. With 3 bases removed from V and 9 bases from J, the gap between germline ends came to 21 bases. The CDR3 is 15 residues long. Germline V CDR1 and CDR2: DFQATT, SNEGSKA (reference sequence). This chain's CDR3 is CSASSWIKTRGEQFF. For the CDR3, the DNA is TGCAGTGCTAGTTCCTGGATAAAAACCCGAGGTGAGCAGTTCTTC.

This clonotype was found many times. J is TRBJ2-5 and V is TRBV5-4; D unclear. The germline V gene encodes CDR1 SGHNT and CDR2 YYREEE (reference sequence). With 4 bases removed from V and 2 bases from J, the gap between germline ends came to 9 bases. The CDR3 is 13 residues long. The CDR3 bases are TGTGCCAGCAGCCGTCGCACTCAAGAGACCCAGTACTTC. Amino acids: CASSRRTQETQYF. Variable domain in full (rest from reference TRBV5-4 and TRBJ2-5): ETGVTQSPTHLIKTRGQQVTLRCSSQSGHNTVSWYQQALGQGPQFIFQYYREEENGRGNFPPRFSGLQFPNYSSELNVNALELDDSALYLCASSRRTQETQYFGPGTRLLVL.

For this clonotype: This may be a read error: a much more frequent sequence differs by one nucleotide. This chain joins TRBV18 and TRBJ1-3, with unresolved D. The CDR3 is 13 residues long. CDR1 is KGHSH, CDR2 LQKENI, per germline. CDR3 sequence: CVSSPNAGNTIYF. CDR3 nucleotide sequence: TGTGTCAGCTCACCAAACGCGGGAAACACCATATATTTT.

This clonotype was detected a few times. The rearrangement uses TRBV2 and TRBJ1-2; 12 bases map to TRBD1. V trimming: 7 bases; J trimming: 5 bases; junction bases outside the gene matches: 8. The germline V gene has CDR1 SNHLY and CDR2 FYNNEI. There are 15 residues in the CDR3. CDR3 DNA sequence: TGTGCCAGCAACCGGGACAGGGGGCAGGAGTATGGCTACACCTTC. Protein product: CASNRDRGQEYGYTF.

The J gene is TRBJ2-1, the V gene TRBV28; 7 nucleotides align to TRBD2. Unmatched junction bases numbered 5, after V lost 3 bases and J lost 3 bases. This CDR3 comprises 15 residues. Germline CDR1 and CDR2: MDHEN and SYDVKM. CDR3 sequence reads: CASSLSRGYYNEQFF. In DNA, the CDR3 is TGTGCCAGCAGTTTGTCGCGGGGGTACTACAATGAGCAGTTCTTC.

The chain is built from TRBV20-1 and TRBJ2-4; D gene ambiguous. CDR1 is DFQATT and CDR2 is SNEGSKA in the germline V gene (reference sequence). V gave up 0 bases and J gave up 0 bases, with 12 bases separating them. There are 16 residues in the CDR3. For the CDR3, the DNA is TGCAGTGCTAGAGATGTCAATGGGCTAGCCAAAAACATTCAGTACTTC. Its protein product is CSARDVNGLAKNIQYF.

This clonotype was detected many times. The V gene is TRBV7-3, the J gene TRBJ1-1; D is possibly TRBD1 (5 bases). The V end lost 2 bases, the J end lost 6 bases, and 13 bases lay between the germline ends. The CDR3 covers 14 residues. Per germline, CDR1 SGHTA and CDR2 FQGTGA. This CDR3 is CASSLEGDGAEAFF. For the CDR3, the DNA is TGTGCCAGCAGCTTAGAAGGGGATGGGGCTGAAGCTTTCTTT.

V and J are TRBV28 and TRBJ2-3, with D possibly TRBD1 on 5 matching bases. Trimming stripped 6 bases from V and 3 bases from J, with 13 bases between. Germline CDR1 reads MDHEN; CDR2 reads SYDVKM. This CDR3 region has 14 residues. CDR3 sequence (DNA): TGTGCCAGCAGGGGTCCCGCAGGGACAGATACGCAGTATTTT. Translating it yields CASRGPAGTDTQYF.

V is TRBV29-1 and J is TRBJ2-7; TRBD1 aligns across 8 bases. This CDR3 has 13 residues. Germline V gene sequence: CDR1 SQVTM, CDR2 ANQGSEA. Trimming cost V 4 bases and J 2 bases; bases outside gene matches: 4. The CDR3 DNA reads as TGCAGCGTTGGGGGGGACAGGACCTACGAGCAGTACTTC. This sequence encodes CSVGGDRTYEQYF.

The chain links TRBV7-6 to TRBJ2-3; 8 positions match TRBD2. CDR3 size: 15 residues. V lost 5 bases, J lost 0 bases, and 4 bases stayed unmatched. The V gene's germline CDR1 is SGHVS and CDR2 FNYEAQ. CDR3 loop: CASSQLAGSTDTQYF. Here the CDR3 DNA reads TGTGCCAGCAGCCAGCTAGCGGGCAGCACAGATACGCAGTATTTT.

The table lists this clonotype with a few counts. This chain links TRBV6-4 with TRBJ2-1; 10 nucleotides agree with TRBD2. In germline, CDR1 is MRHNA, CDR2 SNTAGT. This CDR3 region has 18 residues. J lost 0 bases, V lost 5 bases, and 10 bases had no gene match. This CDR3 reads CASSSSSGGIFSYNEQFF. CDR3 coding DNA: TGTGCCAGCAGTTCAAGTAGCGGGGGGATATTCTCCTACAATGAGCAGTTCTTC.

This clonotype was seen just once. This chain joins TRBV3-1 and TRBJ2-3; unclear D gene. Germline lookup yields CDR1 LGHDT and CDR2 YNNKEL (reference sequence). The CDR3 is 13 amino acids. V lost 1 base, J lost 0 bases, and 2 bases lay in between. CDR3 bases: TGTGCCAGCAGCCAAGCTAGCACAGATACGCAGTATTTT. Residues: CASSQASTDTQYF.

This clonotype has at least ten counts. The CDR3 sequence: CASSFAALADTQYF. In nucleotides, the CDR3 is TGTGCCAGCAGCTTTGCGGCTTTAGCAGATACGCAGTATTTT. The V gene is TRBV11-2, the J gene TRBJ2-3; D not certain. Germline V lookup: CDR1 SGHAT, CDR2 FQNNGV. The V and J ends lost 3 bases and 4 bases respectively, with 11 bases between them. CDR3 length: 14 residues. Using reference TRBV11-2 and TRBJ2-3 for the parts outside the CDR3, the full variable domain is EAGVAQSPRYKIIEKRQSVAFWCNPISGHATLYWYQQILGQGPKLLIQFQNNGVVDDSQLPKDRFSAERLKGVDSTLKIQPAKLEDSAVYLCASSFAALADTQYFGPGTRLTVL.

The V and J genes are TRBV6-2 or TRBV6-3 and TRBJ1-5; tentatively, D is TRBD1 (6 bases). CDR1 MNHEY and CDR2 SVGEGT come from the germline V gene. Trimming cost V 0 bases and J 9 bases, with 12 bases left between them. This CDR3 has 14 residues. CDR3 DNA: TGTGCCAGCAGTTACTCGGACAGCGTTGGGCCCCAGCATTTT. It is translated as CASSYSDSVGPQHF.

There are a few counts of this clonotype. V gene TRBV4-2 combines with J gene TRBJ2-5; a possible D gene is TRBD1 (5 bases). The CDR3 covers 14 residues. The germline CDR1 and CDR2 sequences are LGHNA and YNFKEQ. The ends were cut back, 0 bases at V and 4 bases at J, with 9 bases in the middle. The CDR3 DNA reads TGTGCCAGCAGCCAAGAAGTCAGGGCAGAGACCCAGTACTTC. As protein: CASSQEVRAETQYF.

This clonotype was seen a handful of times. This chain joins TRBV6-5 and TRBJ2-7; 11 nucleotides align to TRBD1. The germline gives CDR1 MNHEY, CDR2 SVGAGI. The CDR3 totals 16 residues. V shed 2 bases and J 4 bases; nucleotides not matched to a gene: 7. CDR3 amino acids: CASSYGSGTGGYEQYF. CDR3 nucleotides: TGTGCCAGCAGTTACGGATCCGGGACAGGGGGGTACGAGCAGTACTTC.

This clonotype was observed a few times. This rearrangement joins TRBV5-4 to TRBJ2-2; D tentatively fits TRBD1 or TRBD2 (5 bases each). With 5 bases removed from V and 2 bases from J, the gap between germline ends came to 13 bases. Germline CDR1 SGHNT, CDR2 YYREEE (reference sequence). CDR3 length equals 15 residues. CDR3 coding DNA: TGTGCCAGCAGTTCCGGGACGGTCAACACCGGGGAGCTGTTTTTT. Translated: CASSSGTVNTGELFF.

This clonotype was recorded many times. The rearrangement joins TRBV7-3 to TRBJ1-6, with D possibly being TRBD1 (5 bases). Per the germline V gene, CDR1 is SGHTA and CDR2 is FQGTGA. This CDR3 has 15 amino acids. V lost 0 bases and J lost 10, with 13 bases in between. The CDR3 sequence is CASSLTPGRSSPLHF. The DNA for the CDR3 is TGTGCCAGCAGCTTAACGCCAGGGAGGTCGTCACCCCTCCACTTT.

In the case of this clonotype: Germline and junction disagree at one end, which may indicate a read error. This chain joins TRBV6-2 or TRBV6-3 and TRBJ1-2; TRBD1 is a possible D gene (5 bases). Germline values: CDR1 MNHEY, CDR2 SVGEGT. The CDR3 consists of 13 residues. CDR3 DNA: TGTGTCAGCAGCCACGGACAAGACTATGGCTACACCTTC. Encoded protein: CVSSHGQDYGYTF.

This clonotype came up many times. The chain links TRBV29-1 to TRBJ2-3; 7 bases line up with TRBD2. Trimming removed 6 bases from V and 2 bases from J; junction bases left unmatched: 14. CDR1 SQVTM and CDR2 ANQGSEA come from the germline V gene. The CDR3 sequence is 16 residues long. The CDR3, as DNA: TGCAGCGTCGTCCCTTACGGGGGAGGGCCCACAGATACGCAGTATTTT. It yields the protein CSVVPYGGGPTDTQYF.

The table lists this clonotype with many counts. V is TRBV20-1 and J is TRBJ1-1; D is perhaps TRBD1 (5 bases). The V gene's germline CDR1 is DFQATT and CDR2 SNEGSKA (reference sequence). The CDR3 totals 12 residues. The CDR3 sequence is CSVRDQSTEAFF. The CDR3 nucleotides are TGCAGCGTTAGGGACCAGTCCACTGAAGCTTTCTTT.

The sample holds a few counts of this clonotype. The chain uses TRBV9 and TRBJ1-2; no reliable D call. The CDR3 spans 14 residues. V dropped 1 base and J dropped 8 bases, with 15 bases sitting between them. From germline, CDR1 is SGDLS and CDR2 YYNGEE. The CDR3 DNA reads as TGTGCCAGCAGCGTAAGCGTGGCGATCGGGGGCTACACCTTC. As protein: CASSVSVAIGGYTF.